The clone carrying this T cell receptor (beta chain) was seen only a few times. Its target is not known. This sample stems from a study of T-cell memory formation after mild COVID-19. TCRdb re-analysed the 5' RACE reads in MiXCR, keeping a single row per CDR3 protein. The sample has approximately 150,000 distinct CDR3 sequences, about 19% seen once. Study-wide findings and caveats: There were some responding clones in pre-infection memory, which suggested that cross-reactive memory had joined.

The germline V gene has CDR1 DFQATT and CDR2 SNEGSKA (reference sequence). This CDR3 region has 18 residues. The ends lost 5 bases at V and 0 bases at J; junction bases unmatched: 11. V and J are TRBV20-1 and TRBJ2-3; 13 positions match TRBD2. The sequenced sample consisted of PBMCs or a T cell subset sorted from them (not recorded which). The clonotype comes from an adult woman who had mild COVID-19 (a few samples of this study predate the infection). Cell type and time point are not known. The CDR3 DNA follows: TGCAGTGCTGGAGGACTAGCGGGAGTGGAAGCAAGCACAGATACGCAGTATTTT. Its translation: CSAGGLAGVEASTDTQYF.